Below are 26 T cell receptor beta chains sequenced from a single sample in a study of blood T cell repertoires in COVID-19. Method: immunoSEQ multiplex PCR; TCRdb's copy keeps in-frame clones and lacks some. The table shows about 130,000 clones, with more than 85% occurring only once. Sequenced input: peripheral blood. The origin of the receptors is a man in his sixties with COVID-19, enrolled during active disease.

This clone was recorded once. CDR3 coding DNA: TGTGCCAGCAGCTTAGCGGCGGGTAGGTTAGCTTTCTTT. It is translated as CASSLAAGRLAFF. The chain carries TRBV7-9 and TRBJ1-1; D not certain. Germline V gene sequence: CDR1 SEHNR, CDR2 FQNEAQ (reference sequence). CDR3 length equals 13 residues. Trimming cost V 0 bases and J 10 bases, with 12 bases left between them.

This clone was picked up one time. The chain combines TRBV10-2 with TRBJ1-2; 8 positions agree with TRBD1. V dropped 7 bases and J dropped 4; count of bases not matched to a gene: 5. From germline, CDR1 is WSHSY and CDR2 SAAADI. The CDR3 is made up of 13 amino acids. CDR3: CASTFTGGYGYTF. CDR3 nucleotides: TGCGCCAGCACTTTCACAGGGGGCTATGGCTACACCTTC.

The chain is built from TRBV19 and TRBJ1-6, with TRBD1 matching 8 bases. This CDR3 spans 17 amino acids. CDR1 LNHDA and CDR2 SQIVND come from the germline V gene (reference sequence). V lost 2 bases, J lost 7 bases, and 10 bases stayed unmatched. The CDR3 protein is CASSIKGGRQGNSPLHF. In DNA form, the CDR3 reads TGTGCCAGTAGTATAAAGGGTGGGAGACAGGGGAATTCACCCCTCCACTTT.

This chain joins TRBV27 and TRBJ1-6; tentative D call: TRBD1 (5 bases). The V gene lost 11 bases and the J gene lost 5 bases, with 22 bases spanning the gap. The germline V gene encodes CDR1 MNHEY and CDR2 SMNVEV (reference sequence). The CDR3 totals 16 residues. The CDR3 region is CACHRGEGFNNSPLHF. The CDR3 nucleotides read TGTGCCTGTCACCGGGGGGAGGGGTTTAATAATTCACCCCTCCACTTT.

The V and J genes are TRBV7-9 and TRBJ2-1, with D unresolved. Trimming removed 7 bases from V and 13 bases from J, with 23 bases in between. The CDR3 totals 14 residues. Per germline, CDR1 SEHNR and CDR2 FQNEAQ (reference sequence). The CDR3 DNA sequence: TGTGCCAGCATGCGAAGTCTCTCGTACCCCCGACAGTTCTTC. It specifies CASMRSLSYPRQFF. Drawing the rest from reference TRBV7-9 and TRBJ2-1, the complete variable domain is DTGVSQNPRHKITKRGQNVTFRCDPISEHNRLYWYRQTLGQGPEFLTYFQNEAQLEKSRLLSDRFSAERPKGSFSTLEIQRTEQGDSAMYLCASMRSLSYPRQFFGPGTRLTVL.

The chain is built from TRBV28 and TRBJ1-4; D remains unclear. The CDR3 runs to 15 residues. CDR1 and CDR2 (germline): MDHEN, SYDVKM. V lost 2 bases and J lost 5, with 12 bases in between. This chain's CDR3 is CASSLAPGFNEKLFF. CDR3 sequence (DNA): TGTGCCAGCAGTTTAGCCCCGGGATTCAATGAAAAACTGTTTTTT. The variable domain in full, with the rest retrieved from reference TRBV28 and TRBJ1-4, is DVKVTQSSRYLVKRTGEKVFLECVQDMDHENMFWYRQDPGLGLRLIYFSYDVKMKEKGDIPEGYSVSREKKERFSLILESASTNQTSMYLCASSLAPGFNEKLFFGSGTQLSVL.

This clone was found once. One junction end does not reproduce the germline sequence, and a read error may be involved. The chain links TRBV7-7 to TRBJ1-3; D uncertain. The CDR3 is 15 residues long. From germline, CDR1 is SSHAT and CDR2 FNYEAQ (reference sequence). Here the CDR3 DNA reads TGTGCTAGCAGCCGGAGGACGGGCTCTGGAAACACCATATATTTT. Residues: CASSRRTGSGNTIYF. Full variable domain (outside the CDR3, taken from reference TRBV7-7 and TRBJ1-3): GAGVSQSPRYKVTKRGQDVTLRCDPISSHATLYWYQQALGQGPEFLTYFNYEAQPDKSGLPSDRFSAERPEGSISTLTIQRTEQRDSAMYRCASSRRTGSGNTIYFGEGSWLTVV.

The chain uses TRBV12-3 or TRBV12-4 and TRBJ2-4; maybe TRBD1 (5 bases). There are 13 residues in the CDR3. Trimming removed 6 bases from V and 10 bases from J, with 16 bases in between. The CDR3 loop reads CASSYSQGIIQYF. CDR3 sequence (DNA): TGTGCCAGCAGCTATAGTCAGGGTATAATTCAGTACTTC.

The chain recombines TRBV5-1 with TRBJ1-4; no clear D. Germline V gene sequence: CDR1 SGHRS, CDR2 YFSETQ. The CDR3 is 14 residues long. V was trimmed by 2 bases and J by 7 bases, leaving 12 bases between them. CDR3 in amino acids: CASSFGLSSEKLFF. The CDR3 region has the DNA TGCGCCAGCAGCTTTGGTCTTAGTAGTGAAAAACTGTTTTTT.

The rearrangement joins TRBV11-2 to TRBJ1-5; D call uncertain. Germline values: CDR1 SGHAT, CDR2 FQNNGV. CDR3 size: 14 residues. V dropped 0 bases and J dropped 7 bases, with 10 bases sitting between them. CDR3 sequence reads: CASSLDRGGQPQHF. CDR3 nucleotides: TGTGCCAGCAGCTTAGACCGGGGTGGACAGCCCCAGCATTTT.

Written as DNA, the CDR3 is TGTGCCAGCAAGCGGGGGACAGCACTTTATAATTCACCCCTCCACTTT. Its translation: CASKRGTALYNSPLHF. This chain connects TRBV2 to TRBJ1-6; 7 positions match TRBD1. CDR3 length: 16 residues. The V gene end was trimmed by 7 bases and the J gene end by 4 bases; junction bases not matched to a gene: 10. Germline CDR1 is SNHLY and CDR2 is FYNNEI.

The chain joins TRBV6-1 to TRBJ1-3; D ambiguous. CDR3 length equals 16 residues. Germline CDR1 reads MNHNS; CDR2 reads SASEGT. The V and J ends lost 1 base and 0 bases respectively, with 10 bases between them. In nucleotides, the CDR3 is TGTGCCAGCAGTGAAGGGCGGCCTTCCTCTGGAAACACCATATATTTT. It translates to CASSEGRPSSGNTIYF.

The rearrangement joins TRBV5-1 to TRBJ1-1; D unclear. The CDR3 consists of 14 residues. V was shortened by 6 bases and J by 0 bases, with 12 bases between the two germline ends. Per germline, CDR1 SGHRS and CDR2 YFSETQ. The DNA of the CDR3 is TGCGCCAGCACCGTGGGAGGTCTGAACACTGAAGCTTTCTTT. Protein product: CASTVGGLNTEAFF.

This clone has just one count. The rearrangement joins TRBV7-8 to TRBJ2-5; D is ambiguous. Trimming shortened V by 1 base and J by 5 bases, and 11 bases separated the two germline ends. The CDR3 loop spans 14 amino acids. Germline loops: CDR1 SGHVS, CDR2 FQNEAQ. The CDR3 spells CASSLGQARETQYF. The DNA for the CDR3 is TGTGCCAGCAGCTTAGGCCAAGCTCGGGAGACCCAGTACTTC.

The chain has TRBV28 and TRBJ1-3; D may be TRBD1 (6 bases). Germline V gene data show CDR1 as MDHEN and CDR2 as SYDVKM. This CDR3 comprises 15 residues. Trimming cost V 5 bases and J 4 bases, with 15 bases left between them. Here the CDR3 reads CASSLGGAGGNTIYF. The CDR3 DNA is TGTGCCAGCAGTCTCGGGGGGGCAGGGGGAAACACCATATATTTT.

The V call is TRBV20-1, the J call TRBJ1-2; maybe TRBD1 (5 bases). The ends were cut back, 5 bases at V and 8 bases at J, with 9 bases in the middle. CDR3 size: 10 residues. From germline, CDR1 is DFQATT and CDR2 SNEGSKA (reference sequence). CDR3 amino acids: CSAPQGGYTF. The CDR3 DNA reads TGCAGTGCTCCGCAGGGAGGCTACACCTTC.

The V and J genes are TRBV27 and TRBJ1-1; TRBD1 might be the D (5 bases). Looked up from germline, CDR1 is MNHEY and CDR2 is SMNVEV (reference sequence). The CDR3 has 14 amino acids. The ends were cut back, 3 bases at V and 1 base at J, with 9 bases in the middle. The CDR3 nucleotides are TGTGCCAGCAGTTTCAGGGAACAGAACACTGAAGCTTTCTTT. Its protein product is CASSFREQNTEAFF.

J is TRBJ1-6 and V is TRBV11-2, with 9 bases aligning to TRBD1. V was clipped by 0 bases and J by 10 bases; unmatched bases: 13. Germline CDR1 and CDR2: SGHAT and FQNNGV. This CDR3 region has 18 residues. This CDR3 reads CASSLDPRDRVVRSPLHF. CDR3 DNA sequence: TGTGCCAGCAGCTTAGATCCCCGGGACAGGGTGGTGAGATCACCCCTCCACTTT.

This sequence joins TRBV5-4 and TRBJ2-7, with 10 bases fitting TRBD1. The CDR3 spans 15 residues. The V and J ends lost 4 bases and 2 bases, in that order; junction bases with no gene match: 6. Germline values: CDR1 SGHNT, CDR2 YYREEE (reference sequence). Here the CDR3 DNA reads TGTGCCAGCAGCCAGGGACAGGGGTTTCCCTACGAGCAGTACTTC. Protein: CASSQGQGFPYEQYF.

The V and J genes are TRBV5-1 and TRBJ2-1; D is unclear. Per the germline V gene, CDR1 is SGHRS and CDR2 is YFSETQ. Trimming left V 5 bases short and J 1 base short, with 19 bases between. This CDR3 has 17 residues. CDR3 amino acids: CASRPRVGFRSYNEQFF. The CDR3 DNA reads as TGCGCCAGCAGACCCCGGGTTGGCTTTAGGTCCTACAATGAGCAGTTCTTC.

The chain links TRBV4-1 to TRBJ1-6; D remains ambiguous. Germline V gives CDR1 MGHRA, CDR2 YSYEKL. The CDR3 has 16 residues. V was cut by 3 bases and J by 8 bases, with 17 bases left in between. CDR3 DNA sequence: TGCGCCAGCAGCCAGAGCCCAACCCTGGAGGATTCACCCCTCCACTTT. Its protein product is CASSQSPTLEDSPLHF.

The chain combines TRBV3-1 (or the pseudogene TRBV3-2) with TRBJ1-4; D not resolved. Germline V gene lookup returns CDR1 LGHDT and CDR2 YNNKEL (reference sequence). The CDR3 extends over 15 amino acids. V lost 0 bases, J lost 7 bases, and 12 bases lay in between. The CDR3 loop is CASSQERGISEKLFF. In DNA form, the CDR3 reads TGTGCCAGCAGCCAAGAACGCGGGATCAGTGAAAAACTGTTTTTT.

The chain is built from TRBV9 and TRBJ2-7; 10 nucleotides line up with TRBD2. The CDR3 totals 14 residues. V shed 2 bases, J shed 2 bases, and the junction held 1 base outside the gene matches. The germline V gene has CDR1 SGDLS and CDR2 YYNGEE. DNA of the CDR3: TGTGCCAGCAGCGTTAGCGGGGGGACCTACGAGCAGTACTTC. Residues: CASSVSGGTYEQYF.

This clone was detected once. V usage is TRBV2 and J usage is TRBJ2-7; TRBD1 matches at 7 bases. Unmatched junction bases numbered 11, after V lost 8 bases and J lost 1 base. Germline V CDR1 and CDR2: SNHLY, FYNNEI. This CDR3 contains 15 residues. CDR3 protein: CASHAPDRTSYEQYF. The CDR3, as DNA: TGTGCCAGCCACGCCCCGGACAGGACGTCCTACGAGCAGTACTTC.

The V and J genes are TRBV29-1 and TRBJ1-2, with D perhaps matching TRBD1 (5 bases). The CDR3 runs to 12 residues. Per germline, CDR1 SQVTM and CDR2 ANQGSEA. The ends were cut back, 5 bases at V and 5 bases at J, with 12 bases in the middle. The CDR3 loop is CSVPTELYGYTF. The DNA of the CDR3 is TGCAGCGTTCCGACAGAACTTTATGGCTACACCTTC.

J is TRBJ2-1 and V is TRBV6-2 or TRBV6-3, with 8 bases that match TRBD2. This CDR3 region has 19 residues. The V and J ends lost 5 bases and 0 bases, in that order; junction bases with no gene match: 15. Germline CDR1 reads MNHEY; CDR2 reads SVGEGT. CDR3 loop: CASSRFFSGGQSSYNEQFF. The CDR3 DNA sequence: TGTGCCAGCAGTCGTTTCTTCAGCGGGGGCCAAAGCTCCTACAATGAGCAGTTCTTC.